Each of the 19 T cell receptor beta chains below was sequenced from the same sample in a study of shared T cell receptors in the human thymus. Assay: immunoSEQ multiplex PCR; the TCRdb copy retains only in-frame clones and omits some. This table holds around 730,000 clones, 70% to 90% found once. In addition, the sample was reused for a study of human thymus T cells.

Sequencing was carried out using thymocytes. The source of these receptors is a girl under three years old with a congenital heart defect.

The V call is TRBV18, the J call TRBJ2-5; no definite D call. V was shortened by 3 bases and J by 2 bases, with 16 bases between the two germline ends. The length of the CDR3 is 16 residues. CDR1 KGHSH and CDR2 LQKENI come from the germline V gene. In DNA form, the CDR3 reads TGTGCCAGCTCACCCAGACCGACAACCCTACAAGAGACCCAGTACTTC. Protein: CASSPRPTTLQETQYF.

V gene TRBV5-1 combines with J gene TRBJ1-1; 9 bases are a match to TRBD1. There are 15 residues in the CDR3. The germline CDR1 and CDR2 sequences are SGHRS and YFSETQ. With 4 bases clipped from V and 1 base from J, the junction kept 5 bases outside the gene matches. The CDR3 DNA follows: TGCGCCAGCAGCCCAGGACAGGGGACGAACACTGAAGCTTTCTTT. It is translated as CASSPGQGTNTEAFF.

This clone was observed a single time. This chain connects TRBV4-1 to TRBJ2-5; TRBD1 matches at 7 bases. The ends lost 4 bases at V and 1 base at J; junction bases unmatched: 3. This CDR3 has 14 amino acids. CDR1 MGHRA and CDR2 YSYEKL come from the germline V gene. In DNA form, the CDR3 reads TGCGCCAGCAGCCTTGGGACAGCCCAAGAGACCCAGTACTTC. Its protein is CASSLGTAQETQYF.

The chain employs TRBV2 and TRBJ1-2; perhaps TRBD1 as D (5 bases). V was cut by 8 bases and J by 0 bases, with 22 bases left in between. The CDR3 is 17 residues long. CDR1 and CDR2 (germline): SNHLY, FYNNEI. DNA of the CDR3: TGTGCCAGCCCTGTGCCCCCCTACAGGATTACTAACTATGGCTACACCTTC. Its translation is CASPVPPYRITNYGYTF.

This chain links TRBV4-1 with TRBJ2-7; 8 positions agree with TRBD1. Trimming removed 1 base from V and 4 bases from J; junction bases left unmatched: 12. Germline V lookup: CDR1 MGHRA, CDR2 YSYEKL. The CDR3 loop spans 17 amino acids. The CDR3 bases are TGCGCCAGCAGCCAAGGGATCGGGAAAGACAGGGGATACGAGCAGTACTTC. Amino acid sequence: CASSQGIGKDRGYEQYF.

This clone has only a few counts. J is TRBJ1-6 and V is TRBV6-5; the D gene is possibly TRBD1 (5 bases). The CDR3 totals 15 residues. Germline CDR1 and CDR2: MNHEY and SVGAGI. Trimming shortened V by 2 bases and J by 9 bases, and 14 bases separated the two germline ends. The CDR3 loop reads CASSYARARVSPLHF. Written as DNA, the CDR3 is TGTGCCAGCAGTTACGCCAGGGCGCGTGTTTCACCCCTCCACTTT.

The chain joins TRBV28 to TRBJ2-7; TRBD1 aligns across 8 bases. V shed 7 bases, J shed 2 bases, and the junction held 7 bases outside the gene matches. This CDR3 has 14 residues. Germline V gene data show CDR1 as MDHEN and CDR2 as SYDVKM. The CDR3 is CASTLTGVTYEQYF. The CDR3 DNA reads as TGTGCCAGCACCTTGACAGGGGTCACCTACGAGCAGTACTTC.

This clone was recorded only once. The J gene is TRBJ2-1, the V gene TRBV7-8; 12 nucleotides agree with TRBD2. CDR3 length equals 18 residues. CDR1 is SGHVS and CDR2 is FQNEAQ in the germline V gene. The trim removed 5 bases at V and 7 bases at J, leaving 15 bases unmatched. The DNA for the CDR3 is TGTGCCAGCAGCCATAGAGCGAGACTAGCGGGGGACGCTAATGAGCAGTTCTTC. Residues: CASSHRARLAGDANEQFF.

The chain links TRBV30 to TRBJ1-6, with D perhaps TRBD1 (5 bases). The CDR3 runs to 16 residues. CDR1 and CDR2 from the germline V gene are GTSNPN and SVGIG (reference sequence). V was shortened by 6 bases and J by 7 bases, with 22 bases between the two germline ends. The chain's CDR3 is CACLAGGDRKNSPLHF. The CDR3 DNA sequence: TGTGCCTGCCTTGCGGGGGGGGATCGGAAAAATTCACCCCTCCACTTT.

The DNA of the CDR3 is TGTGCCAGCAGCCAGGGGACAGATACTAGCACAGATACGCAGTATTTT. It specifies CASSQGTDTSTDTQYF. The chain combines TRBV28 with TRBJ2-3; TRBD1 agrees at 7 bases. Germline values: CDR1 MDHEN, CDR2 SYDVKM. CDR3 size: 16 residues. V lost 6 bases and J lost 0; bases outside the gene matches: 9.

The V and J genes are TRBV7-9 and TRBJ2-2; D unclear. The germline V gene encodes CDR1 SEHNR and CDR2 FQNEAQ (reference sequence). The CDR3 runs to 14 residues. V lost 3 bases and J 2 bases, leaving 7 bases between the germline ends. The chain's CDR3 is CASSLRINTGELFF. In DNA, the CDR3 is TGTGCCAGCAGCTTGAGGATCAACACCGGGGAGCTGTTTTTT.

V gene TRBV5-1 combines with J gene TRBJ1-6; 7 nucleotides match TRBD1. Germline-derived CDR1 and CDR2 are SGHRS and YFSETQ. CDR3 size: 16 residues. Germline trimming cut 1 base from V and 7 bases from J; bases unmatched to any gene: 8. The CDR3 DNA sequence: TGCGCCAGCAGCTTGTTGGTCGGGACAGCCAATTCACCCCTCCACTTT. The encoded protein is CASSLLVGTANSPLHF.

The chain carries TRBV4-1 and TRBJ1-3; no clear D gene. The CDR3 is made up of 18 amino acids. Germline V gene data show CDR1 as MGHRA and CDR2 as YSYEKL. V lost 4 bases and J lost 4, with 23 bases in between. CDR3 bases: TGCGCCAGCAGCCCGCCGCGTTGGGCGGTGGACTCAGGAAACACCATATATTTT. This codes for CASSPPRWAVDSGNTIYF.

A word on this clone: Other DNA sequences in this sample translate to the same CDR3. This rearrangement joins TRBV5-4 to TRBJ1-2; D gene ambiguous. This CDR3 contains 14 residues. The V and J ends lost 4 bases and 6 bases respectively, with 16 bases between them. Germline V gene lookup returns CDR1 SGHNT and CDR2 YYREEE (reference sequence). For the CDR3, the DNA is TGTGCCAGCAGCAGTCCTTTGGGCATCGATGGCTACACCTTC. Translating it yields CASSSPLGIDGYTF.

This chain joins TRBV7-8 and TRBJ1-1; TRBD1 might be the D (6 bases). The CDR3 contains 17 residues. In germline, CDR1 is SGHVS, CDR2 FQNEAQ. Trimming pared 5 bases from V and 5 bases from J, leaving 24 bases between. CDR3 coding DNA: TGTGCCAGCAGCGTCCCTAACAGGGATGGGCAGAAGACTGAAGCTTTCTTT. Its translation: CASSVPNRDGQKTEAFF.

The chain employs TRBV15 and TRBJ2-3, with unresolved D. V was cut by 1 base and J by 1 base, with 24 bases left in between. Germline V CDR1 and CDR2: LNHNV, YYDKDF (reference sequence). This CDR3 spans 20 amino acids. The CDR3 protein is CATSRVHPGTLSDGTDTQYF. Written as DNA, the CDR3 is TGTGCCACCAGCAGAGTCCACCCAGGTACACTCTCAGATGGCACAGATACGCAGTATTTT.

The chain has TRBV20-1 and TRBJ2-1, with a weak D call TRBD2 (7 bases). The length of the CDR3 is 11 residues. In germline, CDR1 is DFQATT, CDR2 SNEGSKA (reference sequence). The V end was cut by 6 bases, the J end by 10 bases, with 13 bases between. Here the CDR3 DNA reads TGCAGTGCGGGGGGGGCGTACGAGCAGTTCTTC. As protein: CSAGGAYEQFF.

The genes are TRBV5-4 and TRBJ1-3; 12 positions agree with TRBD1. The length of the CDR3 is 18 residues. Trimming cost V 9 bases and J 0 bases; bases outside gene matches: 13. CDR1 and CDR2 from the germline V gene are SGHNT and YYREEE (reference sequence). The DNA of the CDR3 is TGTGCCACCTCTAAGGGACAGGGGGCTCTCTTCTCTGGAAACACCATATATTTT. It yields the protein CATSKGQGALFSGNTIYF.

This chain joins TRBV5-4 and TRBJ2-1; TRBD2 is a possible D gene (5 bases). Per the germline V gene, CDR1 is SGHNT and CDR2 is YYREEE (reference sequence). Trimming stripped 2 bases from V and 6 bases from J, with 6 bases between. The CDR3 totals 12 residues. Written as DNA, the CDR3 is TGTGCCAGCAGCTTTCGGGGCAATGAGCAGTTCTTC. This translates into CASSFRGNEQFF.